These T cell receptor beta chains were read from a single sample in a study of OX40 agonist ivuxolimab in advanced cancers. Measured with immunoSEQ multiplex PCR; TCRdb has only the in-frame clones, and not every one. The data show roughly 90,000 clones, with approximately 91% seen just once and approximately 0.7% held by the top ten. Sequenced material: CD4+ or CD8+ T cells sorted from blood, taken in a trial of the OX40 agonist ivuxolimab. The receptors shown here come from an adult with an advanced solid tumor such as melanoma, head and neck, liver or kidney cancer. Both conserved end residues are part of each CDR3. The D gene is left open where the match is weak. Some rows mark clone size as missing; the rest say once, few, many or name a class of expanded clone.

cdr3_aa: CASSIGLAGATDTQYF; cdr3_nt: TGTGCCAGCAGCATAGGACTAGCGGGAGCCACAGATACGCAGTATTTT; v_call: TRBV5-8; d_call: TRBD2; clone_size: .; j_call: TRBJ2-3
cdr3_aa: CASSNGGYTDTQYF; cdr3_nt: TGTGCCAGCAGCAACGGTGGGTACACAGATACGCAGTATTTT; v_call: TRBV9; d_call: .; clone_size: .; j_call: TRBJ2-3
cdr3_aa: CSVVAGRTDTQYF; cdr3_nt: TGCAGCGTTGTGGCAGGACGCACAGATACGCAGTATTTT; v_call: TRBV29-1; d_call: .; clone_size: .; j_call: TRBJ2-3
cdr3_aa: CASSLRGGDVNSNQPQHF; cdr3_nt: TGTGCCAGCAGTTTAAGGGGAGGGGACGTCAATAGCAATCAGCCCCAGCATTTT; v_call: TRBV27; d_call: .; clone_size: few; j_call: TRBJ1-5
cdr3_aa: CASSGPYQETQYF; cdr3_nt: TGTGCCAGCAGTGGGCCCTACCAAGAGACCCAGTACTTC; v_call: TRBV27; d_call: .; clone_size: .; j_call: TRBJ2-5
cdr3_aa: CAISDGQQETQYF; cdr3_nt: TGTGCCATCAGTGACGGTCAGCAAGAGACCCAGTACTTC; v_call: TRBV10-3; d_call: .; clone_size: .; j_call: TRBJ2-5
cdr3_aa: CASSFGGTKGNEQYF; cdr3_nt: TGTGCCAGCAGTTTTGGAGGCACCAAGGGGAACGAGCAGTACTTC; v_call: TRBV28; d_call: .; clone_size: once; j_call: TRBJ2-7
cdr3_aa: CASSLEGLKNTEAFF; cdr3_nt: TGCGCCAGCAGCTTGGAGGGCCTGAAGAACACTGAAGCTTTCTTT; v_call: TRBV5-1; d_call: .; clone_size: .; j_call: TRBJ1-1
cdr3_aa: CASSLGGTGDYGYTF; cdr3_nt: TGTGCCAGCTCACTCGGAGGGACAGGGGACTATGGCTACACCTTC; v_call: TRBV18; d_call: TRBD1; clone_size: .; j_call: TRBJ1-2
cdr3_aa: CASSQDLYGTGEFF; cdr3_nt: TGTGCCAGCAGCCAAGATCTCTATGGGACGGGGGAGTTCTTC; v_call: TRBV14; d_call: .; clone_size: once; j_call: TRBJ2-1
cdr3_aa: CASSLGGTGLSNQPQHF; cdr3_nt: TGTGCCAGCAGCTTGGGGGGGACAGGGTTGAGCAATCAGCCCCAGCATTTT; v_call: TRBV5-4; d_call: TRBD1; clone_size: .; j_call: TRBJ1-5
cdr3_aa: CAWSVGIQGGGYGYTF; cdr3_nt: TGTGCCTGGAGTGTAGGCATTCAGGGGGGTGGCTATGGCTACACCTTC; v_call: TRBV30; d_call: TRBD1; clone_size: .; j_call: TRBJ1-2
cdr3_aa: CASSLGRGGEIDTQYF; cdr3_nt: TGTGCCAGCAGCTTAGGGCGGGGGGGAGAGATAGATACGCAGTATTTT; v_call: TRBV7-2; d_call: TRBD2; clone_size: .; j_call: TRBJ2-3
cdr3_aa: CASSKQEDTQYF; cdr3_nt: TGCGCCAGCAGTAAGCAGGAAGATACGCAGTATTTT; v_call: TRBV10-1; d_call: .; clone_size: .; j_call: TRBJ2-3
cdr3_aa: CSAGTGVRDIQYF; cdr3_nt: TGCAGCGCCGGGACAGGGGTTCGGGACATTCAGTACTTC; v_call: TRBV29-1; d_call: TRBD1; clone_size: once; j_call: TRBJ2-4
cdr3_aa: CASSPRQGLSDTQYF; cdr3_nt: TGTGCCAGCAGCCCCAGGCAGGGGTTATCAGATACGCAGTATTTT; v_call: TRBV7-2; d_call: .; clone_size: .; j_call: TRBJ2-3
cdr3_aa: CASSSRTDYNEQFF; cdr3_nt: TGCGCCAGCAGCAGCCGGACCGACTACAATGAGCAGTTCTTC; v_call: TRBV5-1; d_call: .; clone_size: .; j_call: TRBJ2-1
cdr3_aa: CAWMVSGDSPLHF; cdr3_nt: TGTGCCTGGATGGTTTCAGGGGATTCACCCCTCCACTTT; v_call: TRBV30; d_call: .; clone_size: .; j_call: TRBJ1-6
cdr3_aa: CASSQELVTSPDTQYF; cdr3_nt: TGCGCCAGCAGCCAAGAGCTTGTGACTAGCCCAGATACGCAGTATTTT; v_call: TRBV4-1; d_call: TRBD2; clone_size: .; j_call: TRBJ2-3
cdr3_aa: CASSLQGNGYTF; cdr3_nt: TGTGCCAGCAGTTTACAGGGGAACGGCTACACCTTC; v_call: TRBV28; d_call: .; clone_size: .; j_call: TRBJ1-2
cdr3_aa: CASYRSGDNSPLHF; cdr3_nt: TGCGCCAGCTACCGATCAGGCGATAATTCACCCCTCCACTTT; v_call: TRBV10-1; d_call: .; clone_size: .; j_call: TRBJ1-6
cdr3_aa: CASRPGTGFADTQYF; cdr3_nt: TGTGCCAGCAGGCCCGGGACAGGGTTCGCAGATACGCAGTATTTT; v_call: TRBV6-5; d_call: TRBD1; clone_size: .; j_call: TRBJ2-3
cdr3_aa: CASSLASSSYNEQFF; cdr3_nt: TGTGCCAGCAGTCTCGCCTCATCAAGCTACAATGAGCAGTTCTTC; v_call: TRBV6-5; d_call: .; clone_size: .; j_call: TRBJ2-1
cdr3_aa: CASTRQGRAMSDTQYF; cdr3_nt: TGTGCCAGCACTCGCCAGGGGAGGGCGATGTCAGATACGCAGTATTTT; v_call: TRBV7-2; d_call: .; clone_size: .; j_call: TRBJ2-3
cdr3_aa: CASSTGQGRETQYF; cdr3_nt: TGCGCCAGCAGCACCGGACAGGGGCGGGAGACCCAGTACTTC; v_call: TRBV5-1; d_call: TRBD1; clone_size: .; j_call: TRBJ2-5
cdr3_aa: CASSPRQLEAFF; cdr3_nt: TGTGCCAGCAGCCCGCGGCAGCTTGAAGCTTTCTTT; v_call: TRBV28; d_call: .; clone_size: .; j_call: TRBJ1-1
cdr3_aa: CASSLAGPLPGQFF; cdr3_nt: TGCGCCAGCAGCTTAGCGGGCCCCCTGCCAGGGCAGTTCTTC; v_call: TRBV5-1; d_call: .; clone_size: once; j_call: TRBJ2-1
cdr3_aa: CASSPGTVLSGNTIYF; cdr3_nt: TGTGCCAGCTCACCTGGGACGGTTCTCTCTGGAAACACCATATATTTT; v_call: TRBV18; d_call: .; clone_size: .; j_call: TRBJ1-3
cdr3_aa: CASGGPVGSLLTEAFF; cdr3_nt: TGTGCCAGCGGAGGGCCAGTAGGGTCGCTTTTGACTGAAGCTTTCTTT; v_call: TRBV28; d_call: .; clone_size: .; j_call: TRBJ1-1
cdr3_aa: CASHMRGFTGELFF; cdr3_nt: TGTGCCAGTCATATGCGAGGGTTTACCGGGGAGCTGTTTTTT; v_call: TRBV19; d_call: .; clone_size: .; j_call: TRBJ2-2
cdr3_aa: CASSFQREGLSYEQYF; cdr3_nt: TGTGCCAGCAGCTTCCAGCGGGAGGGCCTCTCGTACGAGCAGTACTTC; v_call: TRBV7-2; d_call: TRBD2; clone_size: .; j_call: TRBJ2-7
cdr3_aa: CASSQAGTGASEAFF; cdr3_nt: TGCGCCAGCAGCCAAGCAGGGACAGGGGCGTCTGAAGCTTTCTTT; v_call: TRBV4-1; d_call: TRBD1; clone_size: .; j_call: TRBJ1-1